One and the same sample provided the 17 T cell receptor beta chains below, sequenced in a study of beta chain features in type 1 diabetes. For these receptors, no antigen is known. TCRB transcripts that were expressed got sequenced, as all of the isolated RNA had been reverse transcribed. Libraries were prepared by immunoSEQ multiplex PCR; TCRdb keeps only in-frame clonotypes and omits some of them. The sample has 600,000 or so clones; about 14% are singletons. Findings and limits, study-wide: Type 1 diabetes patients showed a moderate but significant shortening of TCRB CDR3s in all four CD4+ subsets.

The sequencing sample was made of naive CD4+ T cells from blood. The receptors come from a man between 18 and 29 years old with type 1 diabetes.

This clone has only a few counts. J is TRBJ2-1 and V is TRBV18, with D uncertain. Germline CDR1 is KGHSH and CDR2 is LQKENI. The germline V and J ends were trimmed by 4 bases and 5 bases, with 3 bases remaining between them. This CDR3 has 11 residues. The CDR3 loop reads CASSQNNEQFF. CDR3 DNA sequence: TGTGCCAGCTCACAGAACAATGAGCAGTTCTTC. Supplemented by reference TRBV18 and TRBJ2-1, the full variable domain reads NAGVMQNPRHLVRRRGQEARLRCSPMKGHSHVYWYRQLPEEGLKFMVYLQKENIIDESGMPKERFSAEFPKEGPSILRIQQVVRGDSAAYFCASSQNNEQFFGPGTRLTVL.

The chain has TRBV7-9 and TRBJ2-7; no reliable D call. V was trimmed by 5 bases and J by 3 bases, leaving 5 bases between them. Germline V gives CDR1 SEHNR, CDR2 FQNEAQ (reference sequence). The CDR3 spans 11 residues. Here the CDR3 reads CASSVNYEQYF. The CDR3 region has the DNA TGTGCCAGCAGCGTGAACTACGAGCAGTACTTC. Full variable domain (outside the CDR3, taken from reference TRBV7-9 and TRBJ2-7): DTGVSQNPRHKITKRGQNVTFRCDPISEHNRLYWYRQTLGQGPEFLTYFQNEAQLEKSRLLSDRFSAERPKGSFSTLEIQRTEQGDSAMYLCASSVNYEQYFGPGTRLTVT.

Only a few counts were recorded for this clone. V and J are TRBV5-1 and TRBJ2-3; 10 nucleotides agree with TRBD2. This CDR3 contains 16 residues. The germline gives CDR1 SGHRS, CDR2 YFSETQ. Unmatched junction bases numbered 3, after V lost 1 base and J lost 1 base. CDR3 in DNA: TGCGCCAGCAGCTTGCCGGGGACTAGCGGCACAGATACGCAGTATTTT. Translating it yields CASSLPGTSGTDTQYF.

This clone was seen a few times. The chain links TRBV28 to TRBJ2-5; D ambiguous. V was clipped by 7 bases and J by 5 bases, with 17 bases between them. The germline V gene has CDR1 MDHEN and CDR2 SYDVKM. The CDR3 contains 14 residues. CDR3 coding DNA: TGTGCCAGCATAGGTCCAGGCCGTCGGGAGACCCAGTACTTC. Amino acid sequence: CASIGPGRRETQYF.

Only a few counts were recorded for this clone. CDR3 sequence: CASSRRTGDQETQYF. The CDR3 DNA follows: TGTGCCAGCAGCCGAAGGACAGGGGATCAAGAGACCCAGTACTTC. The genes are TRBV7-2 and TRBJ2-5; 9 bases match TRBD1. The CDR3 is 15 residues long. V dropped 5 bases and J dropped 2; count of bases not matched to a gene: 6. The germline V gene encodes CDR1 SGHTA and CDR2 FQGNSA.

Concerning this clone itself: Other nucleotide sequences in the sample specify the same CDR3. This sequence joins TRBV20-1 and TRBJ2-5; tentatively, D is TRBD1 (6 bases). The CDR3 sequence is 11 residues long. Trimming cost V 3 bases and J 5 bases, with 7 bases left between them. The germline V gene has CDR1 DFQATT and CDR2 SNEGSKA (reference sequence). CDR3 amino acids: CSARRGETQYF. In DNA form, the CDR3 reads TGCAGTGCTAGGAGGGGGGAGACCCAGTACTTC.

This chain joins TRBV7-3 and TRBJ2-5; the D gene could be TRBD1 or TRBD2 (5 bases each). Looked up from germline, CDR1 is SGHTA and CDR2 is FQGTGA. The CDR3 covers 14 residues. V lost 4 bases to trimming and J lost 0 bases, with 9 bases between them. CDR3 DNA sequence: TGTGCCAGCAGCTCGGGGCCGAACCAAGAGACCCAGTACTTC. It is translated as CASSSGPNQETQYF.

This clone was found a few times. The CDR3 loop reads CASSPRVNGGYEQYF. In nucleotides, the CDR3 is TGTGCCAGCAGTCCTCGGGTGAACGGGGGCTACGAGCAGTACTTC. This rearrangement joins TRBV2 to TRBJ2-7; TRBD2 is a possible D gene (6 bases). There are 15 residues in the CDR3. Trimming stripped 5 bases from V and 3 bases from J, with 17 bases between. CDR1 and CDR2 (germline): SNHLY, FYNNEI.

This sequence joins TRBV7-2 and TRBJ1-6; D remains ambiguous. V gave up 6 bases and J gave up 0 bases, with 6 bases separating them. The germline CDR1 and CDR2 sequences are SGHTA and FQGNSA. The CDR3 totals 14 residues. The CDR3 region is CASRTSSYNSPLHF. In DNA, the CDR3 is TGTGCCAGCAGAACGAGCTCCTATAATTCACCCCTCCACTTT.

In DNA form, the CDR3 reads TGTGCCAGCAGTGCTTTTCAGTTCAATCAGCCCCAGCATTTT. It yields the protein CASSAFQFNQPQHF. This chain connects TRBV25-1 to TRBJ1-5; D not resolved. Trimming removed 4 bases at V and 3 bases at J, with 10 bases between. The CDR3 is 14 amino acids. Germline V gives CDR1 MGHDK, CDR2 SYGVNS.

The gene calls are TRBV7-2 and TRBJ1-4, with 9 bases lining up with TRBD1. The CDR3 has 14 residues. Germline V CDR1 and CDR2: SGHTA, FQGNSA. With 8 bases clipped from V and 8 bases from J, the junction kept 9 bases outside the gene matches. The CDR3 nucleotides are TGTGCCAGCTCGCTATACAGGGGGCGAGAAAAACTGTTTTTT. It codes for CASSLYRGREKLFF.

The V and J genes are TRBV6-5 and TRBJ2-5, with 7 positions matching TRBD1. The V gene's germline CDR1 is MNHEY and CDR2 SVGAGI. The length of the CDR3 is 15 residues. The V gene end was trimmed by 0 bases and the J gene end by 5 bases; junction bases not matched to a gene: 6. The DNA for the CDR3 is TGTGCCAGCAGTTACTCGTCAGGGGGTAGTGAGACCCAGTACTTC. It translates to CASSYSSGGSETQYF.

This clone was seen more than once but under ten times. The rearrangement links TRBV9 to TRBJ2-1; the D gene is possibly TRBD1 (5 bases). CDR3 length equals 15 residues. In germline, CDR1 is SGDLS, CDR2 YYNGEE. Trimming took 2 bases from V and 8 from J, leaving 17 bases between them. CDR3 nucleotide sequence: TGTGCCAGCAGCGTCACTCCAGGGATTGACGATGAGCAGTTCTTC. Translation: CASSVTPGIDDEQFF.

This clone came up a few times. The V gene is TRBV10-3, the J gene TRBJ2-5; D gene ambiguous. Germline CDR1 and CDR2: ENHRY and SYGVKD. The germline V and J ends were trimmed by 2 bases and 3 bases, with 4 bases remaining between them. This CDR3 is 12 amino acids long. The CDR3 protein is CAISEGKETQYF. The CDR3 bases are TGTGCCATCAGTGAGGGTAAAGAGACCCAGTACTTC.

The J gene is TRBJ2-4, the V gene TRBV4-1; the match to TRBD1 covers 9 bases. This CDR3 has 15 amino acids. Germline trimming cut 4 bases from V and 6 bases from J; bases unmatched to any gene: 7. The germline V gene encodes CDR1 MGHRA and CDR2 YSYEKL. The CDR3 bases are TGCGCCAGCAGCCGAATACCGGGACAGGGAAACATTCAGTACTTC. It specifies CASSRIPGQGNIQYF.

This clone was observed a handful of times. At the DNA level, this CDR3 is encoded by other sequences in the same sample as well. The CDR3 reads CAWSMGGEAFF. CDR3 DNA: TGTGCCTGGAGTATGGGAGGTGAAGCTTTCTTT. This chain uses TRBV30 with TRBJ1-1; D gene uncertain. Germline CDR1 and CDR2: GTSNPN and SVGIG (reference sequence). Deletions cut 2 bases from V and 7 bases from J, with 8 bases between. The CDR3 runs 11 residues.

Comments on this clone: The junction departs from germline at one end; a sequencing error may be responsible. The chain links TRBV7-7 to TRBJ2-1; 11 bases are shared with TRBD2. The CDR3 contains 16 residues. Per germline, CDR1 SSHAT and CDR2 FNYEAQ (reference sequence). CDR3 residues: CASSLDGTSGWDEQFF. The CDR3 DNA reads TGTGCTAGCAGCTTAGATGGGACTAGCGGTTGGGATGAGCAGTTCTTC. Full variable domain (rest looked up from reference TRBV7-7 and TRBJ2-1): GAGVSQSPRYKVTKRGQDVTLRCDPISSHATLYWYQQALGQGPEFLTYFNYEAQPDKSGLPSDRFSAERPEGSISTLTIQRTEQRDSAMYRCASSLDGTSGWDEQFFGPGTRLTVL.